The entry below gives a single TCR beta chain sequence along with its context. The antigen is undetermined. A read error may explain this, as a much larger clone is one base away. This sample is part of a study of response to subunit inactivated influenza vaccine. Study results and limitations: Authors suggested seasonal influenza vaccinations each recruit few new T cells.

CDR3 length: 15 residues. The trim removed 6 bases at V and 5 bases at J, leaving 8 bases unmatched. From germline, CDR1 is SGHTA and CDR2 FQGNSA. TCRdb re-called the RT-PCR reads with MiXCR, one entry per CDR3 protein. In the table there are over 400,000 distinct CDR3 sequences, about 10% of which are singletons. The TCR was taken from a man over 45 who received an inactivated influenza vaccine. This chain connects TRBV7-2 to TRBJ2-1, with 9 bases fitting TRBD1. Sequences were derived from PBMCs from blood, sampled about 6 weeks after vaccination. CDR3 protein: CTSRAGGTGHNEQFF. CDR3 nucleotides: TGTACCAGCAGAGCCGGGGGGACAGGGCACAATGAGCAGTTCTTC.